These 8 T cell receptor beta chains were all obtained from the same sample, sequenced in a study of T-cell reconstitution after alpha-beta-depleted transplantation in children. This sample's TCRbeta library carried unique molecular identifier barcodes. TCRdb independently ran MiXCR on the PCR reads; one entry per CDR3 protein. The repertoire holds a few hundred thousand distinct CDR3 sequences, with 25% to 30% as singletons. Material: PBMCs, obtained before TCRalphabeta/CD19-depleted stem cell transplant. These receptors originate from a boy under two years old with Wiskott-Aldrich syndrome, due to receive a stem cell transplant.

This clonotype was detected only a few times. This rearrangement joins TRBV4-2 to TRBJ2-7; D not resolved. CDR3 length equals 13 residues. V shed 1 base and J shed 4 bases, with 8 bases lying between them. Germline loops: CDR1 LGHNA, CDR2 YNFKEQ. The CDR3 loop is CASSQAREYEQYF. CDR3 in DNA: TGTGCCAGCAGCCAAGCAAGGGAATACGAGCAGTACTTC.

The chain links TRBV20-1 to TRBJ2-1; perhaps TRBD2 as D (6 bases). Trimming took 5 bases from V and 8 from J, leaving 10 bases between them. The CDR3 spans 11 residues. CDR1 is DFQATT and CDR2 is SNEGSKA in the germline V gene (reference sequence). In DNA form, the CDR3 reads TGCAGTGCTTCGGGACTTGATGAGCAGTTCTTC. Residues: CSASGLDEQFF.

The chain joins TRBV7-9 to TRBJ2-5, with 8 nucleotides matching TRBD1. V lost 6 bases and J lost 4; bases outside the gene matches: 10. This CDR3 comprises 15 residues. CDR1 is SEHNR and CDR2 is FQNEAQ in the germline V gene (reference sequence). The DNA for the CDR3 is TGTGCCAGCAGGCGTGGACAGGGAAGAGTAGAGACCCAGTACTTC. It translates to CASRRGQGRVETQYF.

This clonotype was found a few times. V usage is TRBV10-3 and J usage is TRBJ1-6; D not resolved. Germline loops: CDR1 ENHRY, CDR2 SYGVKD. The CDR3 consists of 15 residues. V gave up 6 bases and J gave up 6 bases, with 15 bases separating them. CDR3 residues: CAISQIMRGNSPLHF. The CDR3, as DNA: TGTGCCATCAGCCAAATAATGCGGGGTAATTCACCCCTCCACTTT.

The chain recombines TRBV28 with TRBJ1-2, with D possibly matching TRBD1 (6 bases). Germline V lookup: CDR1 MDHEN, CDR2 SYDVKM. The V end lost 7 bases, the J end lost 7 bases, and 19 bases lay between the germline ends. The CDR3 consists of 14 residues. Here the CDR3 reads CASTKRGTPGGYTF. CDR3 in DNA: TGTGCCAGCACAAAAAGGGGGACACCGGGTGGCTACACCTTC.

This rearrangement joins TRBV10-1 to TRBJ2-7, with 11 bases that match TRBD2. V lost 3 bases to trimming and J lost 6 bases; unmatched junction nucleotides: 4. The CDR3 loop spans 14 amino acids. From germline, CDR1 is WNHNN and CDR2 SYGVQD (reference sequence). The chain's CDR3 is CASSDLAGGLEQYF. The CDR3 bases are TGCGCCAGCAGTGATTTAGCGGGAGGGCTCGAGCAGTACTTC.

The chain has TRBV4-1 and TRBJ1-6; TRBD1 matches at 7 bases. CDR3 length: 17 amino acids. The V segment lost 0 bases and the J segment 4 bases; nucleotides outside the gene matches: 6. Germline CDR1 and CDR2: MGHRA and YSYEKL. The CDR3 sequence is CASSQDTLGQYNSPLHF. The CDR3 nucleotides are TGCGCCAGCAGCCAAGATACCTTGGGACAGTATAATTCACCCCTCCACTTT.

This clonotype was seen repeatedly, ten times or more. V usage is TRBV5-4 and J usage is TRBJ2-7, with TRBD1 matching over 9 bases. The CDR3 has 17 residues. Germline CDR1 reads SGHNT; CDR2 reads YYREEE (reference sequence). The V segment lost 0 bases and the J segment 3 bases; nucleotides outside the gene matches: 10. The CDR3: CASSLAKGGTGIYEQYF. Written as DNA, the CDR3 is TGTGCCAGCAGCTTGGCCAAAGGTGGGACAGGGATCTACGAGCAGTACTTC.